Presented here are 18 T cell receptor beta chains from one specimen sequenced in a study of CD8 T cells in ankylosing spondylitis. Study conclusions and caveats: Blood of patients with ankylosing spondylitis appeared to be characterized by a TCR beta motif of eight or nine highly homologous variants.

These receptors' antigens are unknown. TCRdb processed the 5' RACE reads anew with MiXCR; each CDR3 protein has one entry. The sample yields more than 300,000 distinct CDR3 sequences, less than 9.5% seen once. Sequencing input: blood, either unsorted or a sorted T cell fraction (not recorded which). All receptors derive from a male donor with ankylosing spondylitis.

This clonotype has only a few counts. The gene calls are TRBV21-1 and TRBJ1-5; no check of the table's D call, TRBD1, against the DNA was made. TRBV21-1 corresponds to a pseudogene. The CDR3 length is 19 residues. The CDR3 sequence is CASSKRRTGGEYSNQPQHF. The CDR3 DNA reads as TGTGCCAGCAGCAAACGTAGGACAGGGGGAGAATATAGCAATCAGCCCCAGCATTTT.

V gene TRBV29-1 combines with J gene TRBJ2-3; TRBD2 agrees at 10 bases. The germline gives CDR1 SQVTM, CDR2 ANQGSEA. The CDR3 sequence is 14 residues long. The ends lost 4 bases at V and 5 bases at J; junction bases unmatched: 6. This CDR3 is CSVVVAGGIDTQYF. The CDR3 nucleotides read TGCAGCGTTGTCGTAGCGGGAGGTATAGATACGCAGTATTTT.

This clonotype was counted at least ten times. This CDR3 is CSAMPAELYQPQHF. CDR3 in DNA: TGCAGTGCTATGCCGGCGGAACTCTATCAGCCCCAGCATTTT. This chain uses TRBV20-1 with TRBJ1-5, with D unclear. CDR1 and CDR2 (germline): DFQATT, SNEGSKA (reference sequence). V lost 4 bases and J 5 bases, leaving 15 bases between the germline ends. This CDR3 spans 14 amino acids.

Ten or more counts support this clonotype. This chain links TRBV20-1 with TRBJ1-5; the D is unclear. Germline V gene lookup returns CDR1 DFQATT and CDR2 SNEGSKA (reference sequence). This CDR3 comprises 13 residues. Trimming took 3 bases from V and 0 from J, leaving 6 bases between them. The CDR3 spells CSASQISNQPQHF. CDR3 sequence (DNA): TGCAGTGCTAGTCAGATTAGCAATCAGCCCCAGCATTTT.

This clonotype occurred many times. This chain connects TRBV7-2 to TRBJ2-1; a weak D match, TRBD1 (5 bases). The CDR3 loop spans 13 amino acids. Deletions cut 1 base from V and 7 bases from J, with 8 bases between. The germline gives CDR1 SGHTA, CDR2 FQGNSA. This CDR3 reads CASSLVAGNEQFF. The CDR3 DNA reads TGTGCCAGCAGCTTAGTTGCAGGGAATGAGCAGTTCTTC.

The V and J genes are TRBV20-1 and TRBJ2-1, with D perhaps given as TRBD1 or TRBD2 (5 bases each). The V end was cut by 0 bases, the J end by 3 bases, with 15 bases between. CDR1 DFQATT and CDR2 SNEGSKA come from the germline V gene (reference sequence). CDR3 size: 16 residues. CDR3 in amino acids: CSARDSLGPRYNEQFF. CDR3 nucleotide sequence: TGCAGTGCTAGAGATAGCCTGGGACCTCGCTACAATGAGCAGTTCTTC.

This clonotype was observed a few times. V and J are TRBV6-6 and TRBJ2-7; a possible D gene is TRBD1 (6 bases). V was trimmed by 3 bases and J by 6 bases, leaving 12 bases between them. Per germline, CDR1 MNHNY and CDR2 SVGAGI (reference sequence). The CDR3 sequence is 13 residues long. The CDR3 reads CASSYSGDVEQYF. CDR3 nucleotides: TGTGCCAGCAGTTATTCAGGGGATGTCGAGCAGTACTTC.

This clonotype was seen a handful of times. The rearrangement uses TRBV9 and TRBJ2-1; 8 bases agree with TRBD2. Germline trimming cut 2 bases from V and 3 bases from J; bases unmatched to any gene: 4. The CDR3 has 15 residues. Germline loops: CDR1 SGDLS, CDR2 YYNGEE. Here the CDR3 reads CASSVEREFYNEQFF. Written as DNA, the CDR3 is TGTGCCAGCAGCGTGGAGCGGGAGTTCTACAATGAGCAGTTCTTC.

The CDR3 sequence: CASSRLPTGNNSPLHF. CDR3 DNA sequence: TGTGCCAGCAGCCGCCTCCCGACAGGGAATAATTCACCCCTCCACTTT. The chain links TRBV3-1 to TRBJ1-6, with 7 positions matching TRBD1. This CDR3 comprises 16 residues. Trimming cost V 4 bases and J 5 bases; bases outside gene matches: 8. CDR1 and CDR2 (germline): LGHDT, YNNKEL (reference sequence).

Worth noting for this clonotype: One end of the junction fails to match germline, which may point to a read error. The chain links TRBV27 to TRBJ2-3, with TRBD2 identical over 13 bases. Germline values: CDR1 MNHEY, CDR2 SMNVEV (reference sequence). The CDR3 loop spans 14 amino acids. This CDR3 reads CTSQGLAGVGTQYF. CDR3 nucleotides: TGCACCTCGCAAGGACTAGCGGGAGTAGGTACGCAGTATTTT.

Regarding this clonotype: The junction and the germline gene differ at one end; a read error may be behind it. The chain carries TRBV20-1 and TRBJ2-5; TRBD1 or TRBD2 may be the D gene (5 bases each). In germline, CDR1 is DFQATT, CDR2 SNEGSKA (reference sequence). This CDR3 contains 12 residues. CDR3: CSTRGSPETQYF. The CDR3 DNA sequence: TGCAGTACTAGGGGTTCTCCAGAGACCCAGTACTTC.

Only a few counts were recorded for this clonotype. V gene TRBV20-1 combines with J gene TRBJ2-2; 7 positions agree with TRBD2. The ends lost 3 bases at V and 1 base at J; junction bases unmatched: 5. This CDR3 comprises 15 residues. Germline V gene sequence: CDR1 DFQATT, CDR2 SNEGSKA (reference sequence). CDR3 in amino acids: CSASLGGRNTGELFF. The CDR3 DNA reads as TGCAGTGCTAGTTTGGGCGGGAGGAACACCGGGGAGCTGTTTTTT.

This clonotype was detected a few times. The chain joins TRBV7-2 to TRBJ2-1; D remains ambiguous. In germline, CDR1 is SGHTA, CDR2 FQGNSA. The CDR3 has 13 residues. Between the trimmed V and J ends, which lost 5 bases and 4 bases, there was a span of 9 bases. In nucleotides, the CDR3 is TGTGCCAGCAGCCCGATACGATACAATGAGCAGTTCTTC. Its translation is CASSPIRYNEQFF.

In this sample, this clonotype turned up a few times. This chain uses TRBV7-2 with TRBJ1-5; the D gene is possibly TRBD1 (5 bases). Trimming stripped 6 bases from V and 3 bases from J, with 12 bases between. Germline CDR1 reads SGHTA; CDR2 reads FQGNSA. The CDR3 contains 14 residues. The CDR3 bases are TGTGCCAGCAGTCGCCCGGGGGACAATCAGCCCCAGCATTTT. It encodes CASSRPGDNQPQHF.

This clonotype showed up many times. The CDR3 nucleotides are TGCAGCGCTCTTTCGAGGAACCCACTGGGGGCTTTCTTT. Amino acids: CSALSRNPLGAFF. The J gene is TRBJ1-1, the V gene TRBV29-1; D unclear. Trimming pared 7 bases from V and 11 bases from J, leaving 23 bases between. The CDR3 loop spans 13 amino acids. Per germline, CDR1 SQVTM and CDR2 ANQGSEA.

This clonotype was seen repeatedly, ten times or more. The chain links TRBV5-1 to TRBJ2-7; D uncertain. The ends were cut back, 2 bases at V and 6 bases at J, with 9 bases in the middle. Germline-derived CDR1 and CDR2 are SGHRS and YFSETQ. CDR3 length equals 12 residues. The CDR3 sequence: CASSFEVGEQYF. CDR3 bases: TGCGCCAGCAGCTTCGAGGTAGGCGAGCAGTACTTC.

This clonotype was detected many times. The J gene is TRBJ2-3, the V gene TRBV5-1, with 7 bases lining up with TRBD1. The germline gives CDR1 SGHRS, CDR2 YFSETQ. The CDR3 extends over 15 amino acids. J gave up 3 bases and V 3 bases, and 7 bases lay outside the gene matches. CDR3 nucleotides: TGCGCCAGCAGCTCAAGACAGGGACAGACAGATACGCAGTATTTT. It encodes CASSSRQGQTDTQYF.

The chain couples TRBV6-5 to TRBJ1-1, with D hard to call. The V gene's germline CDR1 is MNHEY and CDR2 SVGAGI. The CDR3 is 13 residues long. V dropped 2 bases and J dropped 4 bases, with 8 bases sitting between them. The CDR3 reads CASSYKGITEAFF. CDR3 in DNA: TGTGCCAGCAGTTACAAAGGGATCACTGAAGCTTTCTTT.